Each of the 20 T cell receptor beta chains below was sequenced from the same sample in a study of technical replicates of blood from several donors. The assay was immunoSEQ multiplex PCR, and TCRdb's table has in-frame clones only and misses some. In the table there are some 85,000 clones, 96% of which are singletons. Sequenced material: T cells isolated from PBMCs. The receptors were sampled from a human donor in good health.

The chain links TRBV2 to TRBJ2-1; weak D call: TRBD2 (6 bases). Germline CDR1 SNHLY, CDR2 FYNNEI. CDR3 size: 13 residues. The germline V and J ends were trimmed by 3 bases and 9 bases, with 12 bases remaining between them. CDR3 bases: TGTGCCAGCAGTGAGACTAGTAGAGGTGAGCAGTTCTTC. Its translation is CASSETSRGEQFF.

This chain connects TRBV28 to TRBJ2-5, with 7 nucleotides matching TRBD1. Germline V gene lookup returns CDR1 MDHEN and CDR2 SYDVKM. This CDR3 has 15 amino acids. Trimming removed 5 bases from V and 4 bases from J; junction bases left unmatched: 10. In nucleotides, the CDR3 is TGTGCCAGCAGTCTACCGGGACAGCTTGTAGAGACCCAGTACTTC. This sequence encodes CASSLPGQLVETQYF.

Concerning this clone: The identical CDR3 is also encoded by other nucleotide sequences in the sample. The chain joins TRBV9 to TRBJ1-1, with D hard to call. Germline V lookup: CDR1 SGDLS, CDR2 YYNGEE. V was cut by 0 bases and J by 2 bases, with 5 bases left in between. This CDR3 is 13 amino acids long. This CDR3 is CASSVAGNTEAFF. In nucleotides, the CDR3 is TGTGCCAGCAGCGTAGCGGGTAACACTGAAGCTTTCTTT.

The gene calls are TRBV5-1 and TRBJ2-1; 11 nucleotides match TRBD2. V lost 4 bases, J lost 6 bases, and 9 bases stayed unmatched. Germline V CDR1 and CDR2: SGHRS, YFSETQ. This CDR3 is built from 16 residues. CDR3 amino acids: CASSGLAGGVSNEQFF. Here the CDR3 DNA reads TGCGCCAGCAGCGGGTTAGCGGGAGGGGTTTCCAATGAGCAGTTCTTC. Variable domain in full (rest from reference TRBV5-1 and TRBJ2-1): KAGVTQTPRYLIKTRGQQVTLSCSPISGHRSVSWYQQTPGQGLQFLFEYFSETQRNKGNFPGRFSGRQFSNSRSEMNVSTLELGDSALYLCASSGLAGGVSNEQFFGPGTRLTVL.

The chain uses TRBV9 and TRBJ2-5; D is perhaps TRBD2 (5 bases). This CDR3 spans 15 amino acids. V lost 0 bases and J lost 1, with 10 bases in between. CDR1 and CDR2 (germline): SGDLS, YYNGEE. CDR3 coding DNA: TGTGCCAGCAGCGTAGAAACGGGAATCCAAGAGACCCAGTACTTC. Its translation: CASSVETGIQETQYF.

V usage is TRBV30 and J usage is TRBJ2-7; the match to TRBD1 covers 10 bases. Germline assignment: CDR1 GTSNPN and CDR2 SVGIG (reference sequence). The CDR3 is 13 amino acids. After removal of 8 bases from V and 6 bases from J, the junction contained 10 bases not matched to a gene. CDR3: CAGTGTGAGEQYF. As DNA, the CDR3 is TGTGCCGGTACCGGGACAGGGGCGGGCGAGCAGTACTTC.

The J gene is TRBJ1-2, the V gene TRBV27, with a tentative D call TRBD1 (6 bases). This CDR3 has 16 amino acids. The V and J ends lost 8 bases and 4 bases respectively, with 23 bases between them. CDR1 and CDR2 from the germline V gene are MNHEY and SMNVEV (reference sequence). The CDR3 region is CASGNGQREVSYGYTF. Written as DNA, the CDR3 is TGTGCCAGCGGGAACGGACAGCGAGAAGTTAGCTATGGCTACACCTTC.

The chain carries TRBV30 and TRBJ2-3; D unresolved. Trimming shortened V by 1 base and J by 5 bases, and 7 bases separated the two germline ends. Germline CDR1 GTSNPN, CDR2 SVGIG (reference sequence). CDR3 length: 12 residues. The CDR3 sequence: CAWSDDLDTQYF. The CDR3 DNA reads TGTGCCTGGAGTGACGACTTAGATACGCAGTATTTT. Looking up the rest from reference TRBV30 and TRBJ2-3 gives the full variable domain: SQTIHQWPATLVQPVGSPLSLECTVEGTSNPNLYWYRQAAGRGLQLLFYSVGIGQISSEVPQNLSASRPQDRQFILSSKKLLLSDSGFYLCAWSDDLDTQYFGPGTRLTVL.

The count of this clone is one. The chain carries TRBV10-3 and TRBJ2-6, with D tentatively TRBD1 (6 bases). V was clipped by 7 bases and J by 0 bases, with 25 bases between them. The CDR3 contains 20 residues. Germline loops: CDR1 ENHRY, CDR2 SYGVKD. The CDR3 DNA reads TGTGCCATCAAGGGGACAAATATCCTGGGCAGCAACTCTGGGGCCAACGTCCTGACTTTC. It codes for CAIKGTNILGSNSGANVLTF.

This chain uses TRBV28 with TRBJ2-3; tentatively, D is TRBD1 (6 bases). Germline CDR1 MDHEN, CDR2 SYDVKM. The CDR3 extends over 19 amino acids. V was shortened by 0 bases and J by 2 bases, with 21 bases between the two germline ends. The CDR3 sequence: CASSLWPIQGGFFTDTQYF. The CDR3 nucleotides read TGTGCCAGCAGTTTATGGCCAATACAAGGGGGATTTTTCACAGATACGCAGTATTTT. The variable domain in full, with the rest retrieved from reference TRBV28 and TRBJ2-3, is DVKVTQSSRYLVKRTGEKVFLECVQDMDHENMFWYRQDPGLGLRLIYFSYDVKMKEKGDIPEGYSVSREKKERFSLILESASTNQTSMYLCASSLWPIQGGFFTDTQYFGPGTRLTVL.

The V and J genes are TRBV5-1 and TRBJ1-1; 7 bases match TRBD1. V was clipped by 0 bases and J by 10 bases; unmatched bases: 9. The CDR3 is made up of 14 amino acids. Germline V gene data show CDR1 as SGHRS and CDR2 as YFSETQ. The CDR3 DNA reads TGCGCCAGCAGCTTGGAACAGGGGCCAGTGAGAGCTTTCTTT. Encoded protein: CASSLEQGPVRAFF.

V gene TRBV5-4 combines with J gene TRBJ2-5; weak D call: TRBD2 (6 bases). Germline V gene sequence: CDR1 SGHNT, CDR2 YYREEE (reference sequence). V shed 0 bases and J shed 3 bases, with 6 bases lying between them. The CDR3 runs to 13 residues. CDR3 residues: CASSLGGKETQYF. For the CDR3, the DNA is TGTGCCAGCAGCTTGGGCGGGAAAGAGACCCAGTACTTC.

This chain joins TRBV21-1 and TRBJ2-4; TRBD2 is taken as the D call from the table, unchecked against the DNA. TRBV21-1 is marked as a pseudogene. CDR3 length: 16 residues. The CDR3 sequence: CASSKEGRGAKNIQYF. CDR3 DNA sequence: TGTGCCAGCAGCAAGGAGGGGAGGGGGGCCAAAAACATTCAGTACTTC.

The J gene is TRBJ1-2, the V gene TRBV27; the match to TRBD1 covers 9 bases. CDR3 length: 14 amino acids. V shed 2 bases, J shed 8 bases, and the junction held 6 bases outside the gene matches. From germline, CDR1 is MNHEY and CDR2 SMNVEV (reference sequence). CDR3 nucleotide sequence: TGTGCCAGCAGTTTAGCACAGGGGGCGCGGGGCTACACCTTC. It translates to CASSLAQGARGYTF.

CDR3 nucleotide sequence: TGTGCCAGCAGCTTGAATCAACTAGCGGGAGATACGCAGTATTTT. This gives the protein CASSLNQLAGDTQYF. The chain links TRBV5-6 to TRBJ2-3, with 9 bases that match TRBD2. CDR3 size: 15 residues. CDR1 is SGHDT and CDR2 is YYEEEE in the germline V gene. The ends lost 1 base at V and 5 bases at J; junction bases unmatched: 5.

This clone was counted between two and nine times. The V call is TRBV2, the J call TRBJ1-1; D gene unclear. Trimming left V 8 bases short and J 1 base short, with 14 bases between. The CDR3 covers 14 residues. From germline, CDR1 is SNHLY and CDR2 FYNNEI. The CDR3 region is CASVTELGNTEAFF. DNA of the CDR3: TGTGCCAGCGTTACAGAATTGGGGAACACTGAAGCTTTCTTT.

V and J are TRBV28 and TRBJ2-3; TRBD1 aligns across 7 bases. This CDR3 has 15 residues. V shed 4 bases, J shed 4 bases, and the junction held 8 bases outside the gene matches. Germline V gene sequence: CDR1 MDHEN, CDR2 SYDVKM. The CDR3: CASSSPVGQADTQYF. The CDR3 bases are TGTGCCAGCAGTTCCCCCGTCGGACAGGCAGATACGCAGTATTTT.

The chain uses TRBV30 and TRBJ1-5, with TRBD1 matching over 8 bases. Per germline, CDR1 GTSNPN and CDR2 SVGIG (reference sequence). The CDR3 has 15 residues. Unmatched junction bases numbered 8, after V lost 1 base and J lost 6 bases. CDR3 coding DNA: TGTGCCTGGAGTGCCGGGACAGGCTTCGGTCAGCCCCAGCATTTT. It is translated as CAWSAGTGFGQPQHF.

The V gene is TRBV6-5, the J gene TRBJ2-3; 8 bases line up with TRBD1. V lost 4 bases to trimming and J lost 4 bases; unmatched junction nucleotides: 10. The CDR3 length is 16 residues. The germline V gene has CDR1 MNHEY and CDR2 SVGAGI. The CDR3 DNA reads as TGTGCCAGCAGTTCAGCAGGGGGCCCGGGGGCAGATACGCAGTATTTT. This gives the protein CASSSAGGPGADTQYF.

J is TRBJ1-3 and V is TRBV30; D gene ambiguous. Germline V CDR1 and CDR2: GTSNPN, SVGIG (reference sequence). CDR3 length: 13 amino acids. Trimming left V 2 bases short and J 1 base short, with 6 bases between. The chain's CDR3 is CAWSPQSGNTIYF. As DNA, the CDR3 is TGTGCCTGGAGTCCTCAGTCTGGAAACACCATATATTTT.